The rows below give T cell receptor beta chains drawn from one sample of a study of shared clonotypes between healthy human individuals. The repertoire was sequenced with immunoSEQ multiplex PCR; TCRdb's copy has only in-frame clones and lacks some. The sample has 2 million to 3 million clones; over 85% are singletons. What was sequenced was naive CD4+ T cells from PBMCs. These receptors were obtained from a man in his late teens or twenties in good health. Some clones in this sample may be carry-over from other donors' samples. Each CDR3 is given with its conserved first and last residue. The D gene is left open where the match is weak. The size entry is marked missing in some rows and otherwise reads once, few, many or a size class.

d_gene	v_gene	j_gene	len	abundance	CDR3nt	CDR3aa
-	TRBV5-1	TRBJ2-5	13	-	TGCGCCAGCAGCACCTACGTCACAGAGACCCAGTACTTC	CASSTYVTETQYF
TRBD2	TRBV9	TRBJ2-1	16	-	TGTGCCAGCAGCGTTTCCGGGACTACCTCCTACAATGAGCAGTTCTTC	CASSVSGTTSYNEQFF
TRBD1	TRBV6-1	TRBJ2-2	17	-	TGTGCCAGCAGTGAAACCCTCGACAGGGGGTTAAGGGGGGAGCTGTTTTTT	CASSETLDRGLRGELFF
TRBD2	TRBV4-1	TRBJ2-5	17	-	TGCGCCAGCAGCCGCGAGGGACTAGCGGGAGTTGAAGGGACCCAGTACTTC	CASSREGLAGVEGTQYF
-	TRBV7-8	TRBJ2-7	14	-	TGTGCCAGCAGCTTAGCGCTATCTTCAGGCGAGCAGTACTTC	CASSLALSSGEQYF
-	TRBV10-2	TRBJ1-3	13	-	TGCGCCAGCAGTGGAGATTTTGGAAACACCATATATTTT	CASSGDFGNTIYF
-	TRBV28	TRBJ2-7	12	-	TGTGCCAGCAGGAGGGGGGTCTACGAGCAGTACTTC	CASRRGVYEQYF
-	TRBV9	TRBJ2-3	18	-	TGTGCCAGCAGCGCACGGCCCCTTACTAGTTTTGGCACAGATACGCAGTATTTT	CASSARPLTSFGTDTQYF
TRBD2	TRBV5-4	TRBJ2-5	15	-	TGTGCCAGCAGCCGCGGGACTAGCGGCCAAGAGACCCAGTACTTC	CASSRGTSGQETQYF
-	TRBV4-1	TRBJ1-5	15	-	TGCGCCAGCAGCACTCGACAGGAACAAAATCAGCCCCAGCATTTT	CASSTRQEQNQPQHF
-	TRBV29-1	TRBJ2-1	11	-	TGCAGCGTTGCACCGGACAATGAGCAGTTCTTC	CSVAPDNEQFF
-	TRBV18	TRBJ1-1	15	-	TGTGCCAGCTCACTAAACCGGGGCCCGGGGACTGAAGCTTTCTTT	CASSLNRGPGTEAFF
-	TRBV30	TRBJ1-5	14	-	TGTGCCTGGAGGCCGGGAGCTAGCAATCAGCCCCAGCATTTT	CAWRPGASNQPQHF
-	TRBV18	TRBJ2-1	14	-	TGTGCCAGCTCACCACAGGGGATGGGCAATGAGCAGTTCTTC	CASSPQGMGNEQFF
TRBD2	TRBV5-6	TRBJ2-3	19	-	TGTGCCAGCAGCTCGACGGGACTAGCGGGAGGGCCCAGCACAGATACGCAGTATTTT	CASSSTGLAGGPSTDTQYF
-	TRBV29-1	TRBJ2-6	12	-	TGCAGCGCCGTAACTGGGGCCAACGTCCTGACTTTC	CSAVTGANVLTF
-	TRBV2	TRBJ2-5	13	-	TGTGCCAGCAGTGGCGAGTACCAAGAGACCCAGTACTTC	CASSGEYQETQYF
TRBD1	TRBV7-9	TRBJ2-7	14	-	TGTGCCAGCAGCCCGGGGACAGGATCCTACGAGCAGTACTTC	CASSPGTGSYEQYF
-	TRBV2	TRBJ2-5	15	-	TGTGCCAGCCGTGGGGGGGCATTGTCCGGCGAGACCCAGTACTTC	CASRGGALSGETQYF
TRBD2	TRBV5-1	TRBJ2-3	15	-	TGCGCCAGCAGCTTGGCAGCGGGAAGCACAGATACGCAGTATTTT	CASSLAAGSTDTQYF
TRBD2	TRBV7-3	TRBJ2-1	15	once	TGTGCCAGCAGCCCACCGGGAGGGGCCTACAATGAGCAGTTCTTC	CASSPPGGAYNEQFF
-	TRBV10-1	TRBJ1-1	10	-	TGCGCCAGCAGGGGGATTGAAGCTTTCTTT	CASRGIEAFF
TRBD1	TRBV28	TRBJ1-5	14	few	TGTGCCAGCAGCACGAGGACAGGGGCTCAGCCCCAGCATTTT	CASSTRTGAQPQHF
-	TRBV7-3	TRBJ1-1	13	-	TGTGCCAGCAGCCCAGAAGGCCGCAGAGAAGCTTTCTTT	CASSPEGRREAFF
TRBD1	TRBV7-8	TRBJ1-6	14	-	TGTGCCAGCAACTTGGACAGGGCAAATTCACCCCTCCACTTT	CASNLDRANSPLHF
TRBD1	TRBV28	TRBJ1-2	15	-	TGTGCCAGCGGGGGGTCCGGGACAGGGATGTCGGGCTACACCTTC	CASGGSGTGMSGYTF
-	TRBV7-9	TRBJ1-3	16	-	TGTGCCAGCAGCTTAACCACAGGCATGGCTGGAAACACCATATATTTT	CASSLTTGMAGNTIYF
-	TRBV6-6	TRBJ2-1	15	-	TGTGCCAGCAGCGCCGACCCGAGCTCCTACAATGAGCAGTTCTTC	CASSADPSSYNEQFF
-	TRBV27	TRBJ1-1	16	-	TGTGCCAGCAGTCCACTACAGACAAGACTCTTCACTGAAGCTTTCTTT	CASSPLQTRLFTEAFF
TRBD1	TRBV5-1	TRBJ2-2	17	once	TGCGCCAGCAGCTTGGAGGGGCAGGGGGCGAACACCGGGGAGCTGTTTTTT	CASSLEGQGANTGELFF
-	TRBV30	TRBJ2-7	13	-	TGTGCCTGGTCTTTGAGGGGGAGCTACGAGCAGTACTTC	CAWSLRGSYEQYF
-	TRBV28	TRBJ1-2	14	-	TGTGCCAGCAGTTCGACAGGCACTAACTATGGCTACACCTTC	CASSSTGTNYGYTF
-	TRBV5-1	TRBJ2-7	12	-	TGCGCCAGCAGCTTTACTGGGGCAGAGCAGTACTTC	CASSFTGAEQYF
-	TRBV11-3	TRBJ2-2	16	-	TGTGCCAGCAGCTTAGATCGGGGCACTCGCACCGGGGAGCTGTTTTTT	CASSLDRGTRTGELFF
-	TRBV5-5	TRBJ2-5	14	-	TGTGCCAGCAGCTTGCGTGGCCCTACGGAGACCCAGTACTTC	CASSLRGPTETQYF
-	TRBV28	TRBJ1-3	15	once	TGTGCCAGTATAAGCCCGGCCGGCTCTGGAAACACCATATATTTT	CASISPAGSGNTIYF
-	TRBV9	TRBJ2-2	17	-	TGTGCCAGCAGCCCTACGGGAGTGTTATTGAACACCGGGGAGCTGTTTTTT	CASSPTGVLLNTGELFF
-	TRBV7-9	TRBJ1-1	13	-	TGTGCCAGCAGCTTAGTGGGGGCGGTCGAAGCTTTCTTT	CASSLVGAVEAFF
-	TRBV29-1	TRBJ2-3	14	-	TGCAGCGTTGGTGGCAGGGGAACATCAGATACGCAGTATTTT	CSVGGRGTSDTQYF
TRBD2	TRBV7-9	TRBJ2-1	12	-	TGTGCCTTACGGGAGGGCTACAATGAGCAGTTCTTC	CALREGYNEQFF
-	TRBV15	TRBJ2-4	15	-	TGTGCCACCAGCAGACCCCGGGCCCGTGGGGGCATTCAGTACTTC	CATSRPRARGGIQYF
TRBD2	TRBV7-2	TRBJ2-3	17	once	TGTGCCAGCAGCCCGGGTTGGCTAGCGGGAGCCACAGGGACGCAGTATTTT	CASSPGWLAGATGTQYF
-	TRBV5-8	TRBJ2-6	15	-	TGTGCCAGCAGCTTGGTAGGGGGACGGGCCAACGTCCTGACTTTC	CASSLVGGRANVLTF
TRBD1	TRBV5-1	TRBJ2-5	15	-	TGCGCCAGCAGCTCTGGACAGGGTGGCTGGGAGACCCAGTACTTC	CASSSGQGGWETQYF
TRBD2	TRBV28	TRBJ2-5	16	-	TGTGCCAGCAGTTTAGATAGCGGGAGAGTGTACGAGACCCAGTACTTC	CASSLDSGRVYETQYF
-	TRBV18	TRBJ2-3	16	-	TGTGCCAGCTCACCAAGCGAGGGGCCGGGAACAGATACGCAGTATTTT	CASSPSEGPGTDTQYF
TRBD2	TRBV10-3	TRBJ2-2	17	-	TGTGCCATCAGTGAGTTGCTAGCGGGAGAGTTCACCGGGGAGCTGTTTTTT	CAISELLAGEFTGELFF
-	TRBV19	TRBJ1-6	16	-	TGTGCCAGTAGTATATTTGCCGGGAAACATAATTCACCCCTCCACTTT	CASSIFAGKHNSPLHF
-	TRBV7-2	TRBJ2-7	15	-	TGTGCCAGCAGCTTATCATTTAGCGGATCCTACGAGCAGTACTTC	CASSLSFSGSYEQYF
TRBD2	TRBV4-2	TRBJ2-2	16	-	TGTGCCAGCAGCTTGACGCTAGCGGGAAGAACCGGGGAGCTGTTTTTT	CASSLTLAGRTGELFF
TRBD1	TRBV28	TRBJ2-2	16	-	TGTGCCAGCACTCTTGGGGACAGGGGGGACCCCGGGGAGCTGTTTTTT	CASTLGDRGDPGELFF
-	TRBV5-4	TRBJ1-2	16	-	TGTGCCAGCAGCTTGGGAAGAGGGAATATCAACTATGGCTACACCTTC	CASSLGRGNINYGYTF
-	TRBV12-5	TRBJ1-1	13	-	TGTGCTAGTGGGAACGCAGGGAACACTGAAGCTTTCTTT	CASGNAGNTEAFF
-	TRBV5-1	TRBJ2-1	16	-	TGCGCCAGCAGCTTGGAGGCCTCGAGCTCCTACAATGAGCAGTTCTTC	CASSLEASSSYNEQFF
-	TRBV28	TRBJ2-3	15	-	TGTGCCAGCCTCGCCCGCGCAACCGGGGGAGATACGCAGTATTTT	CASLARATGGDTQYF